This T cell receptor beta chain came from a study of blood T cell repertoires in COVID-19. About the study: Acute-phase and convalescent COVID-19 samples originated in the United States, Italy and Spain. T cells, B-cell-depleted T cells, or PBMCs supplied cDNA or gDNA.

CDR3 length: 13 residues. Germline CDR1 is MDHEN and CDR2 is SYDVKM. Trimming stripped 8 bases from V and 6 bases from J, with 16 bases between. How the authors handled the data: Amplified reference gene primers provided the basis for estimating nucleated cell counts. Using immunoSEQ multiplex PCR, the repertoire was profiled, and TCRdb retains in-frame clones only, with some absent. The DNA was the basis for D and trimming; V, J and clone size are from that table. The sample gives more than 50,000 clones, roughly 71% of which show up once; over 25% is in the top ten. Sequencing was performed on peripheral blood. The receptor comes from an elderly woman with acute or convalescent COVID-19. This chain connects TRBV28 to TRBJ1-2, with D maybe TRBD1 (6 bases). For the CDR3, the DNA is TGTGCCAGCCAGCGGGGGCGCGGCAATGGCTACACCTTC. It translates to CASQRGRGNGYTF.